The 30 T cell receptor beta chains in this list originate from one sample, sequenced in a study of cytomegalovirus exposure and HLA in healthy donors. PCR employed 60 Vbeta and 13 Jbeta primers. Profiled with immunoSEQ multiplex PCR; TCRdb holds only in-frame clones, not every one. There are about 89,000 clones in the sample; about 85% occur only once, and approximately 4% lies in the top ten. Specimen: PBMCs. Receptors were obtained from a female donor in good health and CMV-seropositive.

This chain links TRBV15 with TRBJ1-5, with a weak D call TRBD1 (5 bases). The germline gives CDR1 LNHNV, CDR2 YYDKDF (reference sequence). CDR3 length: 13 amino acids. V lost 2 bases, J lost 5 bases, and 7 bases lay in between. CDR3 loop: CATSRQGDQPQHF. The CDR3 DNA reads TGTGCCACCAGCAGACAGGGCGATCAGCCCCAGCATTTT. The full variable domain, completed using reference TRBV15 and TRBJ1-5, is DAMVIQNPRYQVTQFGKPVTLSCSQTLNHNVMYWYQQKSSQAPKLLFHYYDKDFNNEADTPDNFQSRRPNTSFCFLDIRSPGLGDTAMYLCATSRQGDQPQHFGDGTRLSIL.

The genes are TRBV28 and TRBJ2-7, with D unclear. This CDR3 contains 13 residues. In germline, CDR1 is MDHEN, CDR2 SYDVKM. V shed 3 bases and J shed 2 bases, with 8 bases lying between them. The DNA of the CDR3 is TGTGCCAGCAGTTTTGGCCTTGCCTACGAGCAGTACTTC. Translation: CASSFGLAYEQYF.

This sequence joins TRBV6-5 and TRBJ1-1, with TRBD1 identical over 7 bases. With 6 bases clipped from V and 7 bases from J, the junction kept 8 bases outside the gene matches. CDR1 and CDR2 (germline): MNHEY, SVGAGI. CDR3 size: 13 residues. CDR3 residues: CASSQLQGFEAFF. In nucleotides, the CDR3 is TGTGCCAGCAGCCAATTACAGGGGTTTGAAGCTTTCTTT.

The V gene is TRBV19, the J gene TRBJ2-2, with D possibly being TRBD2 (5 bases). The ends were cut back, 6 bases at V and 2 bases at J, with 19 bases in the middle. The CDR3 is 17 amino acids. Germline V gives CDR1 LNHDA, CDR2 SQIVND (reference sequence). The chain's CDR3 is CASSRIASGINTGELFF. As DNA, the CDR3 is TGTGCCAGTAGCCGTATCGCGAGCGGAATAAACACCGGGGAGCTGTTTTTT.

The V call is TRBV19, the J call TRBJ2-5, with 8 bases identical to TRBD2. This CDR3 has 15 amino acids. Trimming at V came to 7 bases and at J to 1 base, leaving 8 bases not matched to a gene. Germline values: CDR1 LNHDA, CDR2 SQIVND (reference sequence). CDR3: CASKAVRGGQETQYF. DNA of the CDR3: TGTGCCAGTAAGGCGGTACGGGGGGGCCAAGAGACCCAGTACTTC.

V is TRBV9 and J is TRBJ2-5; TRBD2 agrees at 11 bases. In germline, CDR1 is SGDLS, CDR2 YYNGEE. This CDR3 is 16 amino acids long. Unmatched junction bases numbered 8, after V lost 3 bases and J lost 4 bases. The CDR3 DNA is TGTGCCAGCAGCGGATTACTAGCGGGGGAGGGAGAGACCCAGTACTTC. Translated: CASSGLLAGEGETQYF.

The V gene is TRBV19, the J gene TRBJ1-5; 8 positions agree with TRBD1. V was pared by 7 bases and J by 0 bases, with 5 bases of the junction left unmatched. CDR3 length: 15 amino acids. The germline gives CDR1 LNHDA, CDR2 SQIVND (reference sequence). In DNA form, the CDR3 reads TGTGCCAGTACTGGGACAGGATATAGCAATCAGCCCCAGCATTTT. Translation gives CASTGTGYSNQPQHF.

This chain links TRBV7-9 with TRBJ1-5; maybe TRBD1 (5 bases). The CDR3 sequence is 14 residues long. The germline V gene encodes CDR1 SEHNR and CDR2 FQNEAQ (reference sequence). Trimming cost V 4 bases and J 3 bases, with 10 bases left between them. CDR3 amino acids: CASSSGLINQPQHF. The CDR3 DNA sequence: TGTGCCAGCAGCTCGGGACTGATCAATCAGCCCCAGCATTTT.

V gene TRBV5-4 combines with J gene TRBJ2-7; D possibly corresponds to TRBD1 (6 bases). CDR3 length equals 13 residues. Trimming shortened V by 7 bases and J by 0 bases, and 11 bases separated the two germline ends. Per germline, CDR1 SGHNT and CDR2 YYREEE (reference sequence). The chain's CDR3 is CASGRDNSYEQYF. For the CDR3, the DNA is TGTGCCAGCGGCCGGGACAACTCCTACGAGCAGTACTTC.

This clone turned up a few times. The chain joins TRBV27 to TRBJ1-1; D possibly corresponds to TRBD1 (6 bases). V shed 9 bases and J shed 4 bases, with 15 bases lying between them. The CDR3 consists of 13 residues. CDR1 and CDR2 (germline): MNHEY, SMNVEV (reference sequence). The CDR3 reads CARQGGGSTEAFF. In DNA form, the CDR3 reads TGTGCCAGACAGGGAGGGGGAAGCACTGAAGCTTTCTTT.

This clone was recorded only once. The chain joins TRBV9 to TRBJ2-3; 10 bases fit TRBD2. J was trimmed by 4 bases and V by 1 base; bases with no gene match: 12. Germline V gene lookup returns CDR1 SGDLS and CDR2 YYNGEE. The length of the CDR3 is 18 residues. CDR3 in DNA: TGTGCCAGCAGCGTATCCCTACAAGCGGGAGGGCCCCCAGATACGCAGTATTTT. Its protein is CASSVSLQAGGPPDTQYF.

J is TRBJ1-5 and V is TRBV2; 7 bases map to TRBD1. Germline CDR1 reads SNHLY; CDR2 reads FYNNEI. Trimming cost V 6 bases and J 7 bases; bases outside gene matches: 6. CDR3 length: 13 amino acids. The CDR3 region is CASRSGGKQPQHF. The CDR3 nucleotides read TGTGCCAGCAGATCAGGGGGGAAGCAGCCCCAGCATTTT.

The V call is TRBV14, the J call TRBJ2-3; possibly TRBD2 for D (5 bases). The CDR3 spans 12 residues. Trimming left V 4 bases short and J 3 bases short, with 5 bases between. CDR1 is SGHDN, CDR2 FVKESK, per germline. The CDR3, as DNA: TGTGCCAGCAGCCGAGGGACAGATACGCAGTATTTT. This sequence encodes CASSRGTDTQYF.

The chain recombines TRBV7-8 with TRBJ1-3; D uncertain. This CDR3 comprises 15 residues. Trimming shortened V by 6 bases and J by 0 bases, and 12 bases separated the two germline ends. The germline CDR1 and CDR2 sequences are SGHVS and FQNEAQ. The CDR3 loop is CASSDTADSGNTIYF. The DNA of the CDR3 is TGTGCCAGCAGTGACACAGCGGACTCTGGAAACACCATATATTTT.

This clone was detected once. The rearrangement joins TRBV9 to TRBJ1-1; tentative D call: TRBD1 (6 bases). Looked up from germline, CDR1 is SGDLS and CDR2 is YYNGEE. The ends were cut back, 3 bases at V and 7 bases at J, with 13 bases in the middle. This CDR3 is 13 amino acids long. CDR3 sequence reads: CASSAPTGDEAFF. The CDR3 bases are TGTGCCAGCAGCGCGCCGACAGGTGATGAAGCTTTCTTT. The full variable domain, in which reference TRBV9 and TRBJ1-1 provide the parts outside the CDR3, is DSGVTQTPKHLITATGQRVTLRCSPRSGDLSVYWYQQSLDQGLQFLIQYYNGEERAKGNILERFSAQQFPDLHSELNLSSLELGDSALYFCASSAPTGDEAFFGQGTRLTVV.

The chain carries TRBV2 and TRBJ2-1; 12 bases are shared with TRBD2. The CDR3 covers 14 residues. J gave up 2 bases and V 9 bases, and 2 bases lay outside the gene matches. Germline V gives CDR1 SNHLY, CDR2 FYNNEI. CDR3 residues: CASRTSGTYNEQFF. CDR3 sequence (DNA): TGTGCCAGTCGGACTAGCGGGACCTACAATGAGCAGTTCTTC.

The chain employs TRBV4-1 and TRBJ2-1; 13 bases are shared with TRBD2. From germline, CDR1 is MGHRA and CDR2 YSYEKL. This CDR3 has 16 residues. J was trimmed by 4 bases and V by 2 bases; bases with no gene match: 2. The CDR3 sequence: CASSQTSGGDYNEQFF. The DNA for the CDR3 is TGCGCCAGCAGCCAAACTAGCGGGGGGGATTACAATGAGCAGTTCTTC.

V is TRBV28 and J is TRBJ1-3, with 8 bases fitting TRBD1. CDR1 is MDHEN, CDR2 SYDVKM, per germline. After removal of 5 bases from V and 3 bases from J, the junction contained 3 bases not matched to a gene. The CDR3 spans 14 residues. Written as DNA, the CDR3 is TGTGCCAGCAGTGTACAGGGGGGTGGAAACACCATATATTTT. Amino acid sequence: CASSVQGGGNTIYF.

The chain links TRBV5-1 to TRBJ2-5; TRBD2 matches at 11 bases. The CDR3 extends over 14 amino acids. CDR1 is SGHRS, CDR2 YFSETQ, per germline. The J segment lost 3 bases and the V segment lost 3 bases, leaving 1 base of the junction unmatched. The CDR3 nucleotides read TGCGCCAGCAGCTCACTAGCGGGGGAAGAGACCCAGTACTTC. Its translation: CASSSLAGEETQYF.

This clone occurred once. The chain carries TRBV19 and TRBJ2-1, with TRBD1 identical over 8 bases. This CDR3 contains 14 residues. The germline CDR1 and CDR2 sequences are LNHDA and SQIVND (reference sequence). V lost 4 bases, J lost 4 bases, and 3 bases stayed unmatched. CDR3 residues: CASSTGQGYNEQFF. The CDR3 region has the DNA TGTGCCAGTAGTACTGGACAGGGATACAATGAGCAGTTCTTC.

The chain uses TRBV7-2 and TRBJ2-3, with D possibly being TRBD1 (6 bases). There are 14 residues in the CDR3. Germline assignment: CDR1 SGHTA and CDR2 FQGNSA. V lost 6 bases and J 4 bases, leaving 14 bases between the germline ends. CDR3 bases: TGTGCCAGCAGTTCAGACAGGTCCCCAGATACGCAGTATTTT. Protein: CASSSDRSPDTQYF.

The chain carries TRBV29-1 and TRBJ1-1; no clear D. The CDR3 spans 13 residues. From germline, CDR1 is SQVTM and CDR2 ANQGSEA. The V end lost 6 bases, the J end lost 4 bases, and 15 bases lay between the germline ends. CDR3 nucleotide sequence: TGCAGCGTGAGGAACGTGCTTATCACTGAAGCTTTCTTT. Residues: CSVRNVLITEAFF.

The chain joins TRBV19 to TRBJ2-7; D is perhaps TRBD1 (6 bases). Germline V gene sequence: CDR1 LNHDA, CDR2 SQIVND (reference sequence). The CDR3 is 15 amino acids. Trimming removed 1 base from V and 2 bases from J, with 12 bases in between. CDR3 region: CASSIAAGDTYEQYF. CDR3 in DNA: TGTGCCAGTAGTATAGCTGCAGGGGATACCTACGAGCAGTACTTC.

The gene calls are TRBV29-1 and TRBJ2-5; perhaps TRBD2 as D (6 bases). The CDR3 spans 14 residues. The V gene's germline CDR1 is SQVTM and CDR2 ANQGSEA. Deletions cut 2 bases from V and 11 bases from J, with 21 bases between. CDR3: CSVEIPGSSYEQYF. DNA of the CDR3: TGCAGCGTTGAAATTCCCGGGAGCTCCTATGAGCAGTACTTC.

The sample holds one count of this clone. The gene calls are TRBV6-5 and TRBJ2-7; D possibly corresponds to TRBD1 (6 bases). Trimming took 2 bases from V and 2 from J, leaving 13 bases between them. The CDR3 has 15 amino acids. Germline-derived CDR1 and CDR2 are MNHEY and SVGAGI. The CDR3 spells CASSYGAQGPYEQYF. As DNA, the CDR3 is TGTGCCAGCAGTTACGGGGCCCAGGGGCCCTACGAGCAGTACTTC.

The chain carries TRBV27 and TRBJ1-5; 9 bases match TRBD1. V was pared by 5 bases and J by 6 bases, with 2 bases of the junction left unmatched. This CDR3 spans 13 amino acids. Germline CDR1 is MNHEY and CDR2 is SMNVEV (reference sequence). The CDR3, as DNA: TGTGCCAGCAGTCACAGGGGGCCTCAGCCCCAGCATTTT. This codes for CASSHRGPQPQHF.

V is TRBV9 and J is TRBJ2-3; 11 bases are a match to TRBD1. CDR3 length equals 15 residues. The junction had 7 bases not matched to a gene; V was cut back by 4 bases and J by 6 bases. Germline V gene lookup returns CDR1 SGDLS and CDR2 YYNGEE. The CDR3, as DNA: TGTGCCAGCAGCTTACGGACAGGGGGCGCGGATACGCAGTATTTT. Amino acid sequence: CASSLRTGGADTQYF.

This rearrangement joins TRBV5-1 to TRBJ1-5; D is possibly TRBD1 (6 bases). V was clipped by 4 bases and J by 5 bases, with 13 bases between them. The CDR3 runs 14 residues. CDR1 is SGHRS, CDR2 YFSETQ, per germline. The CDR3 DNA sequence: TGCGCCAGCAGCCCCGAAGGGGGGGATCAGCCCCAGCATTTT. Protein: CASSPEGGDQPQHF.

This clone was observed a single time. The chain links TRBV2 to TRBJ2-2; 7 nucleotides line up with TRBD1. Germline CDR1 reads SNHLY; CDR2 reads FYNNEI. Unmatched junction bases numbered 16, after V lost 7 bases and J lost 5 bases. This CDR3 has 17 amino acids. This chain's CDR3 is CASTLGTAGLGTGELFF. The DNA of the CDR3 is TGTGCCAGCACCTTAGGGACAGCCGGATTGGGGACCGGGGAGCTGTTTTTT. Full variable domain (remainder filled in from reference TRBV2 and TRBJ2-2): EPEVTQTPSHQVTQMGQEVILRCVPISNHLYFYWYRQILGQKVEFLVSFYNNEISEKSEIFDDQFSVERPDGSNFTLKIRSTKLEDSAMYFCASTLGTAGLGTGELFFGEGSRLTVL.

This clone was seen a single time. The chain combines TRBV6-4 with TRBJ2-7; D call uncertain. Trimming shortened V by 7 bases and J by 1 base, and 11 bases separated the two germline ends. Germline V gene lookup returns CDR1 MRHNA and CDR2 SNTAGT. The CDR3 totals 13 residues. The CDR3 DNA sequence: TGTGCCAGCAACCCAGCGAGGTCCTACGAGCAGTACTTC. This encodes CASNPARSYEQYF.